This is a list of T cell receptor beta chains from one sample in a study of T cell responses to AZD1222 COVID-19 vaccine. TCRdb's copy holds only in-frame clones and misses some; the assay was immunoSEQ multiplex PCR. The sample carries roughly 130,000 clones, about 85% recorded once. The sample in question was peripheral blood, obtained on day 0 of AZD1222 vaccination. The receptors come from an adult in good health. Both conserved end residues are part of each CDR3. A D gene is named only where the DNA matches it firmly. The size entry is marked missing in some rows and otherwise reads once, few, many or a size class.

d_call j_call clone_size v_call cdr3_aa cdr3_nt
. TRBJ2-1 . TRBV11-2 CASSTPGGTGFNNEQFF TGTGCCAGCAGCACTCCCGGGGGGACAGGATTCAACAATGAGCAGTTCTTC
. TRBJ1-1 few TRBV9 CASSLGGADTEAFF TGTGCCAGCAGCTTGGGGGGAGCGGACACTGAAGCTTTCTTT
. TRBJ1-1 . TRBV9 CASSLGQPHTEAFF TGTGCCAGCAGCCTCGGACAACCTCACACTGAAGCTTTCTTT
TRBD2 TRBJ2-3 . TRBV2 CASSPSGGTDTQYF TGTGCCAGCAGTCCTAGCGGGGGCACAGATACGCAGTATTTT
. TRBJ1-4 . TRBV6-2/TRBV6-3 CASSHHRGEKLFF TGTGCCAGCAGTCACCACCGGGGTGAAAAACTGTTTTTT
TRBD2 TRBJ2-7 . TRBV7-9 CASSLDWGGTYEQYF TGTGCCAGCAGCTTGGATTGGGGGGGGACCTACGAGCAGTACTTC
TRBD2 TRBJ2-3 . TRBV28 CASSSGLPTDTQYF TGTGCCAGCAGTTCGGGACTACCAACAGATACGCAGTATTTT
TRBD1 TRBJ1-1 once TRBV29-1 CSGRTGGLGTEAFF TGCAGCGGAAGGACAGGGGGACTGGGCACTGAAGCTTTCTTT
TRBD1 TRBJ1-1 . TRBV2 CASSTDRGAFF TGTGCCAGCAGTACCGACAGGGGTGCTTTCTTT
. TRBJ2-7 . TRBV7-9 CASAEQGVPGEQYF TGTGCCAGCGCTGAACAGGGTGTCCCGGGGGAGCAGTACTTC
TRBD1 TRBJ1-3 . TRBV28 CASTAGGRVSGNTIYF TGTGCCAGCACCGCAGGGGGTCGGGTTTCTGGAAACACCATATATTTT
TRBD2 TRBJ2-1 . TRBV18 CASSPQLAEYNEQFF TGTGCCAGCTCACCTCAACTAGCGGAATACAATGAGCAGTTCTTC
. TRBJ1-6 . TRBV9 CASSVDDLSPLHF TGTGCCAGCAGCGTCGACGACCTTTCACCCCTCCACTTT
TRBD1 TRBJ2-1 . TRBV7-3 CASSLGQGAYNEQFF TGTGCCAGCAGCTTAGGACAGGGGGCCTACAATGAGCAGTTCTTC
. TRBJ1-5 . TRBV7-2 CASSQDRSNQPQHF TGTGCCAGCAGCCAGGACAGAAGCAATCAGCCCCAGCATTTT
TRBD2 TRBJ2-3 . TRBV5-1 CASSSLTSGATDTQYF TGCGCCAGCAGCTCCCTGACTAGCGGGGCCACAGATACGCAGTATTTT
. TRBJ1-4 . TRBV10-3 CAISESRGAVEKLFF TGTGCCATCAGTGAGTCCCGGGGCGCCGTTGAAAAACTGTTTTTT
. TRBJ1-5 once TRBV6-4 CASSEDGVQPQHF TGTGCCAGCAGTGAGGACGGGGTACAGCCCCAGCATTTT
. TRBJ2-1 once TRBV5-4 CASSPRGVGSEQFF TGTGCCAGCAGCCCAAGGGGGGTTGGTAGTGAGCAGTTCTTC
. TRBJ2-2 . TRBV3-1/TRBV3-2 CASSPAGSGELFF TGTGCCAGCAGCCCTGCGGGTTCCGGGGAGCTGTTTTTT
. TRBJ2-3 once TRBV7-3 CASSPTGGTDTQYF TGTGCCAGCAGCCCCACGGGGGGCACAGATACGCAGTATTTT
. TRBJ2-7 . TRBV7-3 CASSLTAGVGYEQYF TGTGCCAGCAGCTTAACCGCAGGTGTAGGCTACGAGCAGTACTTC
. TRBJ2-5 few TRBV5-1 CASSLGVAHQETQYF TGCGCCAGCAGCTTGGGTGTAGCTCACCAAGAGACCCAGTACTTC
TRBD1 TRBJ2-2 . TRBV11-2 CASSGGTGGNTGELFF TGTGCCAGCAGCGGGGGGACAGGGGGCAACACCGGGGAGCTGTTTTTT